Sequencing of this TCR beta chain was carried out in a study of cytomegalovirus exposure and HLA in healthy donors. General study results and limits: In a later analysis, TCR beta V- and J-gene trimming showed a link to a missense DCLRE1C variant.

This CDR3 is built from 15 residues. The primer mix had 60 Vbeta and 13 Jbeta primers. Profiled with immunoSEQ multiplex PCR; TCRdb holds only in-frame clones, not every one. The sample records 100,000 to 150,000 clones, around 74% being singletons. There are a few counts of this clone. Antigen specificity is unknown. This sequence originates from a woman aged 50 to 60 in good health and CMV-seropositive. V and J are TRBV21-1 and TRBJ2-1; the table calls TRBD2, which could not be checked here. TRBV21-1 is a pseudogene. The sequencing sample was made of PBMCs. The CDR3 bases are TGTGCACCCCGTGAATCGGGGAGGGTGGACAATGAGCAGTTCTTC. This codes for CAPRESGRVDNEQFF.